Following are 7 T cell receptor beta chains from one sample sequenced in a study of blood T cell repertoires in COVID-19 (dated by TCRdb to 2020 to 2021). Libraries were constructed by the immunoSEQ multiplex PCR assay. What TCRdb holds here is the immuneACCESS table cut down to in-frame rearrangements. Part of the clones is not present; checked against another copy, under half of the missing clones reflect an unresolved V gene, and the others are unexplained. This sample lists around 470,000 clones; roughly nine tenths were detected once. In total, the top ten clones hold about 0.91% of the sample. The specimen sequenced was peripheral blood. These receptors all come from a man aged 18 to 30 with COVID-19, enrolled during active disease.

A remark on this clone: Other nucleotide sequences from this sample produce the same CDR3. The V and J genes are TRBV19 and TRBJ2-5; the match to TRBD1 covers 9 bases. The CDR3 runs 15 residues. CDR1 LNHDA and CDR2 SQIVND come from the germline V gene (reference sequence). With 3 bases clipped from V and 5 bases from J, the junction kept 7 bases outside the gene matches. CDR3 DNA sequence: TGTGCCAGTAGTATCCCTGGACAGGGGTCTGAGACCCAGTACTTC. Its translation: CASSIPGQGSETQYF.

The J gene is TRBJ2-5, the V gene TRBV5-1; TRBD2 matches at 10 bases. V gave up 0 bases and J gave up 4 bases; unmatched junction bases: 6. The CDR3 has 16 amino acids. CDR1 SGHRS and CDR2 YFSETQ come from the germline V gene. The CDR3 reads CASSLVLAGEGETQYF. The CDR3 DNA sequence: TGCGCCAGCAGCTTGGTCCTAGCGGGGGAGGGAGAGACCCAGTACTTC.

This chain connects TRBV30 to TRBJ2-7; D perhaps matches TRBD1 (6 bases). Germline values: CDR1 GTSNPN, CDR2 SVGIG (reference sequence). The CDR3 runs to 12 residues. With 2 bases removed from V and 5 bases from J, the gap between germline ends came to 10 bases. In nucleotides, the CDR3 is TGTGCCTGGAGTCCACAGGGAAACGAGCAGTACTTC. Protein product: CAWSPQGNEQYF.

This clone was observed a single time. This chain uses TRBV7-9 with TRBJ2-2, with D maybe TRBD2 (6 bases). CDR1 is SEHNR, CDR2 FQNEAQ, per germline (reference sequence). The CDR3 totals 15 residues. Trimming left V 5 bases short and J 0 bases short, with 10 bases between. The DNA for the CDR3 is TGTGCCAGCAGCCTAGGGACTCCGAACACCGGGGAGCTGTTTTTT. The encoded protein is CASSLGTPNTGELFF.

This rearrangement joins TRBV30 to TRBJ2-3, with TRBD1 as a possible D gene (5 bases). Deletions cut 0 bases from V and 3 bases from J, with 10 bases between. The CDR3 consists of 14 residues. CDR1 and CDR2 (germline): GTSNPN, SVGIG (reference sequence). The DNA of the CDR3 is TGTGCCTGGAGTGTAGCCAGGGTAACAGATACGCAGTATTTT. Translated, it gives CAWSVARVTDTQYF.

Only one count was recorded for this clone. The chain carries TRBV27 and TRBJ2-7; 7 bases are a match to TRBD1. The germline CDR1 and CDR2 sequences are MNHEY and SMNVEV (reference sequence). CDR3 length: 15 residues. The V gene end was trimmed by 5 bases and the J gene end by 5 bases; junction bases not matched to a gene: 12. The CDR3, as DNA: TGTGCCAGCAGTCATAGGGGGCCAGCTCAGCACGAGCAGTACTTC. As protein: CASSHRGPAQHEQYF.

This chain connects TRBV3-1 (or the pseudogene TRBV3-2) to TRBJ2-3; weak D call: TRBD2 (5 bases). The CDR3 length is 16 residues. V gave up 4 bases and J gave up 0 bases, with 14 bases separating them. In germline, CDR1 is LGHDT, CDR2 YNNKEL (reference sequence). The CDR3 region has the DNA TGTGCCAGCAGCCCCAGGACTTTTCCGAGCACAGATACGCAGTATTTT. This gives the protein CASSPRTFPSTDTQYF.